The rows below give T cell receptor beta chains drawn from one sample of a study of shared T cell receptors in the human thymus. The method was immunoSEQ multiplex PCR; TCRdb's version includes in-frame clones alone and lacks a portion of them. The sample has 600,000 to 900,000 clones, roughly 88% seen once. The sample also formed part of further work on human thymus T cells.

The sample taken for sequencing was thymocytes. The source is a girl under two years old with a congenital heart defect. Each CDR3 is given with its conserved first and last residue. D genes are given only for firm matches. The size field is filled for only some rows; it gives once, few, many or a size class.

v_call,d_call,clone_size,j_call,cdr3_nt,cdr3_aa
TRBV21-1,.,.,TRBJ2-7,.,CASRVGQGTQYEQYF
TRBV10-3,TRBD1,.,TRBJ2-5,TGTGCCATCAGTGTGAACAGGGGTGGAGAGACCCAGTACTTC,CAISVNRGGETQYF
TRBV11-3,.,once,TRBJ2-7,TGTGCCAGCAGCGCTAGCTCGAGCTACGAGCAGTACTTC,CASSASSSYEQYF
TRBV12-2,.,.,TRBJ2-5,TGTGCAAGTCGCCTCGGGACAGGGACCTCCCGGGAGACCCAGTACTTC,CASRLGTGTSRETQYF
TRBV21-1,.,few,TRBJ2-7,TGTGCCAGCAGCAAAGCTCGACTTTCCTACGAGCAGTACTTC,CASSKARLSYEQYF
TRBV14,.,.,TRBJ1-5,TGTGCCAGCAGCCAAGCGGGGGAGCATCAGCCCCAGCATTTT,CASSQAGEHQPQHF
TRBV28,.,.,TRBJ1-1,TGTGCCAGCAGTTCCCCCGGGGGAGGCACTGAAGCTTTCTTT,CASSSPGGGTEAFF
TRBV6-1,TRBD1,.,TRBJ2-5,TGTGCCAGCACCCTAAGGGACAGGGGGCAAGAGACCCAGTACTTC,CASTLRDRGQETQYF
TRBV6-1,.,once,TRBJ1-1,TGTGCCAGCAGTCCACAGGCGAACACTGAAGCTTTCTTT,CASSPQANTEAFF
TRBV5-1,TRBD1,.,TRBJ1-2,TGCGCCAGCAGCTTGGACCAGACAGGGGCACTCAACTATGGCTACACCTTC,CASSLDQTGALNYGYTF
TRBV6-1,.,.,TRBJ1-2,TGTGCCAGCAGTGAGATGGCAGGGAGGCATAGCTATGGCTACACCTTC,CASSEMAGRHSYGYTF
TRBV28,.,.,TRBJ1-2,TGTGCCAGCAGTTTGCACGGGACTTCGCATAACTATGGCTACACCTTC,CASSLHGTSHNYGYTF
TRBV10-1,.,.,TRBJ2-6,TGCGCCAGCACCAGGGTTACTGGGGCCAACGTCCTGACTTTC,CASTRVTGANVLTF
TRBV7-3,.,.,TRBJ2-7,TGTGCCAGCAGCTTAAATGGAAGGACAAAGAACGAGCAGTACTTC,CASSLNGRTKNEQYF
TRBV7-6,TRBD1,.,TRBJ2-6,TGTGCCAGCAGCTTAGAGGGGACAGGAAACTCTGGGGCCAACGTCCTGACTTTC,CASSLEGTGNSGANVLTF
TRBV6-1,.,.,TRBJ2-2,TGTGCCGTTAGATTCGGGGACACCGGGGAGCTGTTTTTT,CAVRFGDTGELFF
TRBV7-6,.,.,TRBJ1-3,TGTGCCAGCAGCGAGACAGCCTCTGGAAACACCATATATTTT,CASSETASGNTIYF
TRBV18,TRBD1,.,TRBJ1-5,TGTGCCAGCTCACCACAGACAGGGGGAACGGCAGGGGGTCAGCCCCAGCATTTT,CASSPQTGGTAGGQPQHF
TRBV5-1,.,.,TRBJ2-1,TGCGCCAGCCGGGGGATAAGCGGGTTTGCTGATGAGCAGTTCTTC,CASRGISGFADEQFF
TRBV5-8,TRBD1,.,TRBJ1-2,TGTGCCAGCAGCTCCCGGGACAGAGACTATGGCTACACCTTC,CASSSRDRDYGYTF
TRBV5-6,TRBD1,.,TRBJ2-1,TGTGCCAGCACCCCCCCCCGCCCCGGGACAGTTAATGAGCAGTTCTTC,CASTPPRPGTVNEQFF
TRBV13,TRBD1,.,TRBJ2-7,TGTGCCAGCAGCCCGGGGACAGGGAGGTACGAGCAGTACTTC,CASSPGTGRYEQYF
TRBV28,.,few,TRBJ2-7,TGTGCCAGCAGTTTATGGAGGACCTACGAGCAGTACTTC,CASSLWRTYEQYF
TRBV7-2,TRBD2,.,TRBJ2-7,TGTGCCAGCAGCCCCATAGCGGGGGGCTTCTACGAGCAGTACTTC,CASSPIAGGFYEQYF
TRBV4-1,.,.,TRBJ1-4,TGCGCCAGCAGCCTCGGAGAGGCCCGAGGTGGAAAACTGTTTTTT,CASSLGEARGGKLFF
TRBV9,TRBD1,.,TRBJ1-1,TGTGCCAGCAGCGTACCACAGGGGGCGACTGAAGCTTTCTTT,CASSVPQGATEAFF
TRBV5-6,TRBD2,.,TRBJ2-3,TGTGCCAGCAGCCTCCAGAAACTAGCGGGGAACACAGATACGCAGTATTTT,CASSLQKLAGNTDTQYF
TRBV4-1,.,.,TRBJ1-1,TGCGCCAGCAGCCAAGAGGACTTCATGAACACTGAAGCTTTCTTT,CASSQEDFMNTEAFF
TRBV6-5,.,.,TRBJ2-5,TGTGCCAGCAGTTATTCGCAGGAGAGGGTAGAGACCCAGTACTTC,CASSYSQERVETQYF
TRBV28,.,.,TRBJ1-2,TGTGCCAGCCGGGCAGGGGTTTATGGCTACACCTTC,CASRAGVYGYTF
TRBV27,TRBD2,few,TRBJ2-7,TGTGCCAGCAGTCCGACCCCTAGCGGGGGGGCTCGCGAGCAGTACTTC,CASSPTPSGGAREQYF
TRBV6-5,.,.,TRBJ2-3,TGTGCCAGCTGTCAAGGGACACCTAGCACAGATACGCAGTATTTT,CASCQGTPSTDTQYF
TRBV27,TRBD1,.,TRBJ1-5,TGTGCCAGCAGTCCTAACAGGGGGTATCAGCCCCAGCATTTT,CASSPNRGYQPQHF
TRBV15,.,.,TRBJ1-1,TGTGCCACCAGCAGAGTTGGCCTTAACATGGGCTGTGAAGCTTTCTTT,CATSRVGLNMGCEAFF
TRBV7-9,TRBD1,once,TRBJ2-7,TGTGCCAGCAGCAAGGGGGCGGGACAGGGCGTGGGGGAGCAGTACTTC,CASSKGAGQGVGEQYF
TRBV28,.,.,TRBJ2-7,TGTGCCAGCAATATCAGACAACTGAACGAGCAGTACTTC,CASNIRQLNEQYF
TRBV5-1,TRBD1,.,TRBJ2-7,TGCGCCAGCAGCGTACAGGGGGAGTCCTACGAGCGGTACTTC,CASSVQGESYERYF
TRBV4-3,TRBD2,few,TRBJ2-7,TGCGCCAGCAGCCAAGTCCCACTAGCGGGGTTCGAGCAGTACTTC,CASSQVPLAGFEQYF
TRBV2,.,.,TRBJ2-1,TGTGCCAGCAGTGAAGTAGATCTTAGGGGCTACAATGAGCAGTTCTTC,CASSEVDLRGYNEQFF
TRBV6-5,TRBD1,.,TRBJ1-1,TGTGCCAGCACCGAGACAGGGGGTGACACTGAAGCTTTCTTT,CASTETGGDTEAFF
TRBV4-1,.,.,TRBJ2-4,TGCGCCAGCAGCCACGAAAAAGGGGGACGACTAGCCAAAAACATTCAGTACTTC,CASSHEKGGRLAKNIQYF
TRBV28,.,.,TRBJ1-6,TGTGCCAGCAGTTTATGTTGCGTCACTAACCGCGGTTGGGGCGGGGTCTATAATTCACCCCTCCACTTT,CASSLCCVTNRGWGGVYNSPLHF
TRBV7-2,.,.,TRBJ1-1,TGTGCCAGCAGCCTCGGGACAACCAAGACTGAAGCTTTCTTT,CASSLGTTKTEAFF
TRBV5-6,TRBD2,once,TRBJ2-3,TGTGCCAGCAGCTTGGTCCTAGCGGGGATGAATAGCACAGATACGCAGTATTTT,CASSLVLAGMNSTDTQYF
TRBV4-3,.,.,TRBJ1-2,TGCGCCAGCAGCCAAGATGGGGGGAACTATGGCTACACCTTC,CASSQDGGNYGYTF
TRBV29-1,.,.,TRBJ1-1,TGCAGCGTTGCTTCGGGAAAGAACACTGAAGCTTTCTTT,CSVASGKNTEAFF
TRBV9,.,.,TRBJ1-2,TGTGCCAGCAGCCGACTCTTGGAAGGGAGCTATGGCTACACCTTC,CASSRLLEGSYGYTF
TRBV29-1,TRBD1,.,TRBJ2-5,TGCAGCGTTTCTGCCGACAGGGCCCAATACCAAGAGACCCAGTACTTC,CSVSADRAQYQETQYF